These 14 T cell receptor beta chains originate from one sample sequenced in a study of blood T cell repertoires in COVID-19. Libraries were prepared by immunoSEQ multiplex PCR; TCRdb keeps only in-frame clonotypes and omits some of them. The repertoire holds around 300,000 clones, with around nine tenths as singletons. Sample: PBMCs or T cells enriched from blood (not recorded which). The receptors here all came from a woman aged 35 to 49 who had recovered from COVID-19.

The V call is TRBV6-5, the J call TRBJ2-7; 7 bases map to TRBD2. Trimming removed 0 bases from V and 3 bases from J; junction bases left unmatched: 8. The CDR3 is 16 residues long. Germline CDR1 and CDR2: MNHEY and SVGAGI. The CDR3 region is CASSYSSTGGYYEQYF. The CDR3 DNA follows: TGTGCCAGCAGTTACTCGAGTACCGGGGGGTACTACGAGCAGTACTTC.

The CDR3 protein is CASSVKQVTSGGYTF. DNA for the CDR3: TGTGCCAGCAGCGTAAAACAGGTCACATCTGGTGGCTACACCTTC. V gene TRBV9 combines with J gene TRBJ1-2, with D possibly matching TRBD1 (5 bases). This CDR3 spans 15 amino acids. The germline V gene encodes CDR1 SGDLS and CDR2 YYNGEE. V was trimmed by 1 base and J by 7 bases, leaving 17 bases between them.

J is TRBJ1-5 and V is TRBV5-1; TRBD1 is a possible D gene (6 bases). This CDR3 has 13 residues. The germline gives CDR1 SGHRS, CDR2 YFSETQ. Between the trimmed V and J ends, which lost 5 bases and 7 bases, there was a span of 13 bases. CDR3 region: CASSSGVEQPQHF. CDR3 DNA: TGCGCCAGCAGTTCAGGGGTTGAACAGCCCCAGCATTTT.

This chain joins TRBV3-1 (or the pseudogene TRBV3-2) and TRBJ1-2; no clear D gene. The germline V and J ends were trimmed by 0 bases and 8 bases, with 7 bases remaining between them. This CDR3 spans 12 amino acids. Germline V lookup: CDR1 LGHDT, CDR2 YNNKEL (reference sequence). The CDR3 loop is CASSQEQLGYTF. The CDR3 DNA reads TGTGCCAGCAGCCAAGAGCAGTTGGGCTACACCTTC.

The rearrangement links TRBV30 to TRBJ1-3; D gene ambiguous. V shed 4 bases and J shed 4 bases, with 20 bases lying between them. Germline CDR1 and CDR2: GTSNPN and SVGIG (reference sequence). There are 16 residues in the CDR3. The CDR3 loop reads CAWTGFYLAGGNTIYF. CDR3 DNA: TGTGCCTGGACGGGGTTCTACCTGGCTGGCGGAAACACCATATATTTT. Together with reference TRBV30 and TRBJ1-3, the CDR3 gives the full variable domain: SQTIHQWPATLVQPVGSPLSLECTVEGTSNPNLYWYRQAAGRGLQLLFYSVGIGQISSEVPQNLSASRPQDRQFILSSKKLLLSDSGFYLCAWTGFYLAGGNTIYFGEGSWLTVV.

The chain joins TRBV9 to TRBJ2-1, with 7 nucleotides matching TRBD1. Germline CDR1 and CDR2: SGDLS and YYNGEE. V was clipped by 0 bases and J by 6 bases; unmatched bases: 9. The CDR3 has 16 amino acids. The CDR3 coding sequence is TGTGCCAGCAGCGTAGAGGACAGGTCATTGAGCAATGAGCAGTTCTTC. Translated: CASSVEDRSLSNEQFF.

The chain is built from TRBV30 and TRBJ2-7; D remains unclear. The V end lost 0 bases, the J end lost 3 bases, and 15 bases lay between the germline ends. Germline V CDR1 and CDR2: GTSNPN, SVGIG (reference sequence). The CDR3 has 15 residues. The DNA of the CDR3 is TGTGCCTGGAGTGTAAAGTGGGCAGCCCGCTACGAGCAGTACTTC. It codes for CAWSVKWAARYEQYF. The whole variable domain, remainder taken from reference TRBV30 and TRBJ2-7, is SQTIHQWPATLVQPVGSPLSLECTVEGTSNPNLYWYRQAAGRGLQLLFYSVGIGQISSEVPQNLSASRPQDRQFILSSKKLLLSDSGFYLCAWSVKWAARYEQYFGPGTRLTVT.

The CDR3 region is CATSDFKAKGSEGTEAFF. CDR3 nucleotides: TGTGCCACCAGTGATTTTAAGGCCAAGGGGTCGGAGGGAACTGAAGCTTTCTTT. The chain recombines TRBV24-1 with TRBJ1-1; a weak D match, TRBD1 (5 bases). V shed 1 base and J shed 5 bases, with 22 bases lying between them. Germline CDR1 reads KGHDR; CDR2 reads SFDVKD. CDR3 length: 18 residues.

The table lists this clone with a count of one. The chain combines TRBV6-2 or TRBV6-3 with TRBJ2-1; TRBD2 is a possible D gene (5 bases). Trimming took off 4 bases at V and 3 bases at J, with 16 bases between the two ends. CDR3 size: 16 residues. Germline V CDR1 and CDR2: MNHEY, SVGEGT. CDR3 DNA: TGTGCCAGCAGTTCCAGGACTTCCACCTTCTACAATGAGCAGTTCTTC. This encodes CASSSRTSTFYNEQFF.

On this clone itself: Other DNA sequences in the same sample also yield this CDR3. This sequence joins TRBV4-1 and TRBJ2-4; the match to TRBD2 covers 7 bases. The CDR3 covers 15 residues. The ends lost 1 base at V and 1 base at J; junction bases unmatched: 1. Germline CDR1 is MGHRA and CDR2 is YSYEKL. The CDR3 DNA reads as TGCGCCAGCAGCCAAGCCGGGGGGGCCAAAAACATTCAGTACTTC. This sequence encodes CASSQAGGAKNIQYF.

The V gene is TRBV9, the J gene TRBJ2-2, with D possibly TRBD1 on 7 matching bases. Germline CDR1 is SGDLS and CDR2 is YYNGEE. The CDR3 runs 16 residues. The V and J ends lost 0 bases and 4 bases respectively, with 13 bases between them. The DNA for the CDR3 is TGTGCCAGCAGCGTAGTTGGAGGGGGCGGCACCGGGGAGCTGTTTTTT. It specifies CASSVVGGGGTGELFF.

This clone was observed a single time. V gene TRBV30 combines with J gene TRBJ2-5; 14 nucleotides align to TRBD2. Per the germline V gene, CDR1 is GTSNPN and CDR2 is SVGIG (reference sequence). J gave up 3 bases and V 0 bases, and 9 bases lay outside the gene matches. The CDR3 is 18 residues long. CDR3 DNA sequence: TGTGCCTGGAGTGTGGGACTAGCGGGAGCAGGTTTAAAAGAGACCCAGTACTTC. The encoded protein is CAWSVGLAGAGLKETQYF.

This rearrangement joins TRBV5-1 to TRBJ1-1; 8 nucleotides agree with TRBD1. Per the germline V gene, CDR1 is SGHRS and CDR2 is YFSETQ. There are 14 residues in the CDR3. J lost 4 bases, V lost 4 bases, and 6 bases had no gene match. The DNA of the CDR3 is TGCGCCAGCAGCGATAATACAGGGGGCACTGAAGCTTTCTTT. Residues: CASSDNTGGTEAFF.

The genes are TRBV6-5 and TRBJ2-7; 8 bases fit TRBD2. Germline CDR1 reads MNHEY; CDR2 reads SVGAGI. V was clipped by 5 bases and J by 3 bases; unmatched bases: 6. CDR3 length: 14 residues. CDR3 amino acids: CASSRGLEFYEQYF. The CDR3 bases are TGTGCCAGCAGTAGGGGACTAGAATTCTACGAGCAGTACTTC.